These 26 T cell receptor beta chains were sequenced from one sample in a study of blood T cells in healthy people across ages. With a J-beta primer mix and a sample-barcoded 5' primer, a second PCR ran roughly 6 to 11 cycles. TCRdb redid the calling of the 5' RACE reads with MiXCR, one entry per CDR3 protein. The sample lists roughly 1,700,000 distinct CDR3 sequences, 28% occurring once. The sequenced sample was blood. All receptors come from a woman in her twenties or thirties in good health.

The gene calls are TRBV5-1 and TRBJ1-2; 8 bases agree with TRBD1. Germline trimming cut 0 bases from V and 11 bases from J; bases unmatched to any gene: 6. Germline V gives CDR1 SGHRS, CDR2 YFSETQ. This CDR3 has 13 residues. The CDR3 nucleotides read TGCGCCAGCAGCTTGGGACAGGGGCTCGGTTACACCTTC. Protein: CASSLGQGLGYTF.

This clonotype has just one count. Given the absence of the conserved phenylalanine or tryptophan at the CDR3 end, a read error is likely. It is unclear where the CDR3 begins or ends on the DNA, so no DNA is shown, and the CDR3 is as TCRdb lists it. The genes are TRBV6-2 or TRBV6-3 and TRBJ2-3. Germline CDR1 is MNHEY and CDR2 is SVGEGT. The CDR3 numbers 12 amino acids, ends counted. This CDR3 reads CASSYEVAEQYL.

This clonotype came up many times. The rearrangement links TRBV12-3 or TRBV12-4 to TRBJ1-2; D is uncertain. The V gene lost 6 bases and the J gene lost 5 bases, with 13 bases spanning the gap. This CDR3 comprises 13 residues. Written as DNA, the CDR3 is TGTGCCAGCAGAGCTGGACGGACTTATGGCTACACCTTC. Its translation: CASRAGRTYGYTF.

This clonotype showed up just a few times. A much bigger clone sits one base away, suggesting this may be a read error. CDR3 loop: CASSRGLAGGEQFF. Written as DNA, the CDR3 is TGTGCCAGTAGTAGGGGACTAGCGGGAGGTGAGCAGTTCTTC. The V and J genes are TRBV19 and TRBJ2-1; TRBD2 aligns across 15 bases. The CDR3 totals 14 residues. With V trimmed by 4 bases and J by 9 bases, 1 base remained unmatched. Per germline, CDR1 LNHDA and CDR2 SQIVND (reference sequence).

The chain carries TRBV20-1 and TRBJ1-2, with TRBD1 as a possible D gene (6 bases). The CDR3 sequence is 14 residues long. V dropped 2 bases and J dropped 8 bases, with 18 bases sitting between them. Germline assignment: CDR1 DFQATT and CDR2 SNEGSKA (reference sequence). DNA of the CDR3: TGCAGTGCTAGAACCCCAATGACAGGCGGCGGCTACACCTTC. Translating gives CSARTPMTGGGYTF.

The V and J genes are TRBV28 and TRBJ1-2; no clear D. The CDR3 is 12 amino acids. Per the germline V gene, CDR1 is MDHEN and CDR2 is SYDVKM. V gave up 6 bases and J gave up 5 bases, with 10 bases separating them. CDR3 bases: TGTGCCAGCAGCCCTGCCAGATATGGCTACACCTTC. As protein: CASSPARYGYTF.

This clonotype was observed many times. The V call is TRBV12-5, the J call TRBJ2-1, with D unclear. Germline V CDR1 and CDR2: LGHNT, FRNRAP. This CDR3 spans 16 amino acids. V dropped 0 bases and J dropped 3 bases, with 12 bases sitting between them. The CDR3 nucleotides are TGTGCTAGTGGTTTGGTAACACCTAGACGCTACAATGAGCAGTTCTTC. Protein product: CASGLVTPRRYNEQFF.

This clonotype was counted a few times. CDR3 bases: TGTGCCAGCAGTGGAACCCTTAGCGGAGCGGAGCAGTACTTC. It translates to CASSGTLSGAEQYF. The chain is built from TRBV2 and TRBJ2-7; D may be TRBD2 (6 bases). There are 14 residues in the CDR3. Germline CDR1 and CDR2: SNHLY and FYNNEI. The V gene lost 4 bases and the J gene lost 7 bases, with 17 bases spanning the gap.

This clonotype was counted a few times. V gene TRBV10-3 combines with J gene TRBJ1-1; D not resolved. The length of the CDR3 is 13 residues. Germline loops: CDR1 ENHRY, CDR2 SYGVKD. V lost 1 base and J lost 3, with 6 bases in between. The CDR3 here is CAISEFGYTEAFF. The DNA for the CDR3 is TGTGCCATCAGTGAGTTTGGGTACACTGAAGCTTTCTTT.

The rearrangement joins TRBV7-2 to TRBJ2-2; TRBD1 aligns across 11 bases. The CDR3 sequence is 17 residues long. With 5 bases clipped from V and 8 bases from J, the junction kept 13 bases outside the gene matches. Germline loops: CDR1 SGHTA, CDR2 FQGNSA. CDR3 sequence reads: CASSLDWDRGRAGELFF. CDR3 in DNA: TGTGCCAGCAGCCTCGATTGGGACAGGGGGAGGGCTGGGGAGCTGTTTTTT.

The rearrangement joins TRBV10-1 to TRBJ2-1; TRBD1 matches at 11 bases. Germline CDR1 reads WNHNN; CDR2 reads SYGVQD (reference sequence). CDR3 length: 17 amino acids. V dropped 0 bases and J dropped 5; count of bases not matched to a gene: 6. CDR3 sequence (DNA): TGCGCCAGCAGTGAGTCGGTGGACAGGGGGCTAGACAATGAGCAGTTCTTC. Translation gives CASSESVDRGLDNEQFF.

This clonotype has just a few counts. This rearrangement joins TRBV9 to TRBJ1-1; tentative D call: TRBD1 (6 bases). CDR3 length: 14 amino acids. The V end lost 1 base, the J end lost 3 bases, and 10 bases lay between the germline ends. Germline CDR1 SGDLS, CDR2 YYNGEE. The CDR3, as DNA: TGTGCCAGCAGCGTAACAGGGACGGACACTGAAGCTTTCTTT. Translating gives CASSVTGTDTEAFF.

The genes are TRBV7-3 and TRBJ2-1; 8 nucleotides match TRBD1. The V and J ends lost 5 bases and 6 bases, in that order; junction bases with no gene match: 6. The CDR3 has 14 residues. CDR1 is SGHTA and CDR2 is FQGTGA in the germline V gene. The CDR3 is CASSIDRGPNEQFF. For the CDR3, the DNA is TGTGCCAGCAGCATTGACAGGGGACCCAATGAGCAGTTCTTC.

For the CDR3, the DNA is TGTGCCAGCAGCTTAAAATTGATGGGTGAGCAGTTCTTC. Its protein product is CASSLKLMGEQFF. The J gene is TRBJ2-1, the V gene TRBV7-2, with D unresolved. The CDR3 extends over 13 amino acids. The V end was cut by 2 bases, the J end by 9 bases, with 11 bases between. Germline V gives CDR1 SGHTA, CDR2 FQGNSA.

This chain links TRBV28 with TRBJ1-5; D not certain. The germline gives CDR1 MDHEN, CDR2 SYDVKM. V lost 6 bases, J lost 0 bases, and 12 bases lay in between. The CDR3 length is 15 residues. For the CDR3, the DNA is TGTGCCAGCAGACTAAACCCCTATAGCAATCAGCCCCAGCATTTT. The encoded protein is CASRLNPYSNQPQHF.

A few counts support this clonotype. Written as DNA, the CDR3 is TGTGCCAGCAGCCCGCGGGATAGCGGGAGAGGAAATACGCAGTATTTT. It is translated as CASSPRDSGRGNTQYF. V is TRBV7-2 and J is TRBJ2-3, with TRBD2 identical over 9 bases. Germline loops: CDR1 SGHTA, CDR2 FQGNSA. The CDR3 sequence is 16 residues long. The ends lost 5 bases at V and 7 bases at J; junction bases unmatched: 13.

The V call is TRBV2, the J call TRBJ2-1; TRBD1 aligns across 8 bases. Trimming removed 7 bases from V and 0 bases from J; junction bases left unmatched: 5. Germline assignment: CDR1 SNHLY and CDR2 FYNNEI. CDR3 length: 15 residues. CDR3 coding DNA: TGTGCCAGCACTAGGGACAGGAGCTCCTACAATGAGCAGTTCTTC. Translating gives CASTRDRSSYNEQFF.

This clonotype appeared a few times. One end of the junction is discordant with germline, which a read error may explain. The rearrangement joins TRBV15 to TRBJ1-1, with D hard to call. Germline CDR1 and CDR2: LNHNV and YYDKDF (reference sequence). This CDR3 comprises 14 residues. The CDR3 DNA reads TGTGCCACCAGCACTGTCTTCTCGAACGCTGAAGCTTTCTTT. Translation gives CATSTVFSNAEAFF.

DNA of the CDR3: TGTGCCAGCTCACCCTACAGGGGAGGAGATAATGAGCAGTTCTTC. Protein: CASSPYRGGDNEQFF. The rearrangement links TRBV18 to TRBJ2-1, with D possibly matching TRBD1 (7 bases). The CDR3 has 15 residues. CDR1 and CDR2 from the germline V gene are KGHSH and LQKENI. Trimming removed 3 bases at V and 7 bases at J, with 16 bases between. Full variable domain (outside the CDR3, taken from reference TRBV18 and TRBJ2-1): NAGVMQNPRHLVRRRGQEARLRCSPMKGHSHVYWYRQLPEEGLKFMVYLQKENIIDESGMPKERFSAEFPKEGPSILRIQQVVRGDSAAYFCASSPYRGGDNEQFFGPGTRLTVL.

The J gene is TRBJ1-1, the V gene TRBV20-1; no firm D call. V was clipped by 3 bases and J by 0 bases, with 8 bases between them. The CDR3 is made up of 13 amino acids. Germline V CDR1 and CDR2: DFQATT, SNEGSKA (reference sequence). In DNA, the CDR3 is TGCAGTGCTAGCGAGGTGGTGAACACTGAAGCTTTCTTT. Encoded protein: CSASEVVNTEAFF.

Points on this clonotype: The junction departs from germline at one end; a sequencing error may be responsible. This chain joins TRBV18 and TRBJ2-1; tentatively, D is TRBD2 (5 bases). This CDR3 region has 14 residues. Germline loops: CDR1 KGHSH, CDR2 LQKENI. Here the CDR3 reads CASSEGPSDNEQFF. DNA of the CDR3: TGTGCCAGCTCAGAGGGCCCCTCCGACAATGAGCAGTTCTTC.

On this clonotype itself: It may be a read error: a sequence one base away is much more abundant. V gene TRBV20-1 combines with J gene TRBJ2-7, with D tentatively TRBD1 (6 bases). CDR3 length: 14 amino acids. Per the germline V gene, CDR1 is DFQATT and CDR2 is SNEGSKA (reference sequence). Trimming took off 6 bases at V and 5 bases at J, with 20 bases between the two ends. CDR3 sequence reads: CSAPRVQGFHEQYF. The CDR3 bases are TGCAGTGCCCCCAGGGTCCAGGGGTTTCACGAGCAGTACTTC.

The table lists this clonotype with a few counts. The chain employs TRBV12-3 or TRBV12-4 and TRBJ2-4; D is perhaps TRBD1 or TRBD2 (5 bases each). CDR3 length equals 10 residues. The ends were cut back, 8 bases at V and 9 bases at J, with 8 bases in the middle. In DNA, the CDR3 is TGTGCCAGCGGGGGAAGCATTCAGTACTTC. It is translated as CASGGSIQYF.

The chain uses TRBV4-1 and TRBJ2-5; 12 nucleotides match TRBD2. The germline gives CDR1 MGHRA, CDR2 YSYEKL. This CDR3 region has 15 residues. V lost 4 bases, J lost 5 bases, and 5 bases stayed unmatched. The CDR3 DNA sequence: TGCGCCAGCAGCCCCTATACTAGCGGGGGGGAGACCCAGTACTTC. It codes for CASSPYTSGGETQYF.

Regarding this clonotype: A single base separates this from a much larger clone, so it may be a read error. V is TRBV28 and J is TRBJ2-5; the D gene is possibly TRBD2 (5 bases). CDR3 length: 13 residues. Germline lookup yields CDR1 MDHEN and CDR2 SYDVKM. The CDR3 reads CASSGQPGETRYF. The CDR3 DNA is TGTGCCAGCAGCGGGCAACCCGGGGAGACCCGGTACTTC.

As to this clonotype: This sequence may be a read error, since a much larger clone differs from it by one base. This chain uses TRBV20-1 with TRBJ2-2, with D perhaps TRBD2 (7 bases). This CDR3 region has 17 residues. Per the germline V gene, CDR1 is DFQATT and CDR2 is SNEGSKA (reference sequence). The CDR3, as DNA: TGCAGTGCTCCCCTGCTCGGGCGGGGGCCGAACACCGGGGAGCCGTTTTTT. Translation: CSAPLLGRGPNTGEPFF.